This passage covers 27 T cell receptor beta chains from one sample sequenced in a study of shared clonotypes between healthy human individuals (TCRdb year 2020). Library method: the immunoSEQ multiplex PCR assay. TCRdb's version of the immuneACCESS table is confined to in-frame rearrangements and falls short of the full clone set. An unresolved V gene accounts for under half of the shortfall where checked; the remainder is of unknown origin. This sample has 400,000 to 500,000 clones in its table, and approximately 79% of those were observed once. 9.5% to 15% of the sample belongs to the ten largest clones. The sequenced sample consisted of PBMCs. These receptor sequences come from a middle-aged woman in good health. Some clones in this sample may be carry-over from other donors' samples.

The J gene is TRBJ1-4, the V gene TRBV11-1; D is undetermined. The V gene lost 3 bases and the J gene lost 8 bases, with 13 bases spanning the gap. The CDR3 contains 14 residues. CDR1 is SGHAT and CDR2 is FQDESV in the germline V gene (reference sequence). CDR3: CASSLGSFGEKLFF. CDR3 coding DNA: TGTGCCAGCAGCTTGGGGAGCTTTGGGGAAAAACTGTTTTTT.

The V gene is TRBV23-1, the J gene TRBJ1-1, with 7 bases lining up with TRBD1. TRBV23-1 is identified as an open reading frame with a role that is uncertain. This CDR3 has 14 residues. Trimming cost V 0 bases and J 6 bases; bases outside gene matches: 4. CDR3 sequence: CASSQSRGLAEAFF. In DNA form, the CDR3 reads TGCGCCAGCAGTCAATCGAGGGGGCTGGCTGAAGCTTTCTTT.

The CDR3 protein is CASSLGPDGAGELFF. The CDR3 nucleotides are TGCGCCAGCAGCTTGGGACCCGATGGCGCCGGGGAGCTGTTTTTT. The chain combines TRBV5-1 with TRBJ2-2; unclear D gene. V was trimmed by 0 bases and J by 6 bases, leaving 12 bases between them. The CDR3 length is 15 residues. Germline-derived CDR1 and CDR2 are SGHRS and YFSETQ.

This chain links TRBV11-2 with TRBJ2-7; TRBD1 matches 7 bases. The V gene's germline CDR1 is SGHAT and CDR2 FQNNGV. The V gene end was trimmed by 5 bases and the J gene end by 2 bases; junction bases not matched to a gene: 9. The CDR3 consists of 15 residues. In DNA form, the CDR3 reads TGTGCCAGCAGCGCCTCACCCGACAGGGCCTACGAGCAGTACTTC. The encoded protein is CASSASPDRAYEQYF. The full variable domain, in which reference TRBV11-2 and TRBJ2-7 provide the parts outside the CDR3, is EAGVAQSPRYKIIEKRQSVAFWCNPISGHATLYWYQQILGQGPKLLIQFQNNGVVDDSQLPKDRFSAERLKGVDSTLKIQPAKLEDSAVYLCASSASPDRAYEQYFGPGTRLTVT.

The chain recombines TRBV4-1 with TRBJ2-3; 16 nucleotides align to TRBD2. This CDR3 region has 18 residues. V lost 4 bases and J lost 0; bases outside the gene matches: 4. The germline gives CDR1 MGHRA, CDR2 YSYEKL. This CDR3 reads CASSRGLAGGLSTDTQYF. The CDR3 region has the DNA TGCGCCAGCAGCCGGGGACTAGCGGGAGGGCTGAGCACAGATACGCAGTATTTT.

The rearrangement uses TRBV7-3 and TRBJ1-1; the match to TRBD1 covers 7 bases. V lost 1 base and J lost 0; bases outside the gene matches: 5. CDR3 length equals 16 residues. The germline gives CDR1 SGHTA, CDR2 FQGTGA. CDR3 sequence: CASSLNGGQMNTEAFF. CDR3 coding DNA: TGTGCCAGCAGCTTAAACGGGGGACAGATGAACACTGAAGCTTTCTTT.

DNA for the CDR3: TGTGCCAGCAGTTACCCATGGAGCGGGAGGAGGCAAGAGACCCAGTACTTC. Translating gives CASSYPWSGRRQETQYF. The chain uses TRBV28 and TRBJ2-5; 9 bases are shared with TRBD2. The CDR3 length is 17 residues. V trimming: 4 bases; J trimming: 2 bases; junction bases outside the gene matches: 11. CDR1 is MDHEN and CDR2 is SYDVKM in the germline V gene.

The V gene is TRBV15, the J gene TRBJ2-1; no clear D gene. V was shortened by 8 bases and J by 3 bases, with 11 bases between the two germline ends. The CDR3 is made up of 13 amino acids. The germline CDR1 and CDR2 sequences are LNHNV and YYDKDF (reference sequence). This CDR3 reads CATGRSLYNEQFF. The DNA of the CDR3 is TGTGCCACCGGCCGCAGTCTCTACAATGAGCAGTTCTTC.

The rearrangement joins TRBV29-1 to TRBJ2-3; TRBD2 aligns across 10 bases. The ends lost 3 bases at V and 5 bases at J; junction bases unmatched: 11. Germline V gene lookup returns CDR1 SQVTM and CDR2 ANQGSEA. This CDR3 comprises 16 residues. The CDR3 spells CSVDLPTSGSGDTQYF. DNA for the CDR3: TGCAGCGTTGACCTCCCGACTAGCGGGTCCGGAGATACGCAGTATTTT.

This rearrangement joins TRBV7-6 to TRBJ1-2; 7 bases match TRBD1. Germline V lookup: CDR1 SGHVS, CDR2 FNYEAQ. CDR3 size: 14 residues. With 2 bases clipped from V and 8 bases from J, the junction kept 8 bases outside the gene matches. In DNA, the CDR3 is TGTGCCAGCAGCTTAACCAGGGGGAGGGAAGGCTACACCTTC. This sequence encodes CASSLTRGREGYTF. Full variable domain (remainder filled in from reference TRBV7-6 and TRBJ1-2): GAGVSQSPRYKVTKRGQDVALRCDPISGHVSLYWYRQALGQGPEFLTYFNYEAQQDKSGLPNDRFSAERPEGSISTLTIQRTEQRDSAMYRCASSLTRGREGYTFGSGTRLTVV.

The rearrangement joins TRBV27 to TRBJ2-2, with D possibly being TRBD2 (5 bases). Looked up from germline, CDR1 is MNHEY and CDR2 is SMNVEV (reference sequence). V was cut by 4 bases and J by 0 bases, with 18 bases left in between. The CDR3 is made up of 18 amino acids. This CDR3 is CASSSNREGRSNTGELFF. In DNA, the CDR3 is TGTGCCAGCAGTTCGAACCGGGAAGGACGATCGAACACCGGGGAGCTGTTTTTT.

V is TRBV6-1 and J is TRBJ2-5; 11 bases agree with TRBD2. The V gene end was trimmed by 4 bases and the J gene end by 0 bases; junction bases not matched to a gene: 4. The CDR3 spans 16 residues. Germline V gene lookup returns CDR1 MNHNS and CDR2 SASEGT. The CDR3 bases are TGTGCCAGCAGTGGGACTAGCGGGTTGTACCAAGAGACCCAGTACTTC. Amino acids: CASSGTSGLYQETQYF.

This chain joins TRBV11-2 and TRBJ2-1; TRBD1 matches at 8 bases. The germline V gene encodes CDR1 SGHAT and CDR2 FQNNGV. CDR3 length equals 17 residues. Germline trimming cut 2 bases from V and 8 bases from J; bases unmatched to any gene: 14. For the CDR3, the DNA is TGTGCCAGCAGCTTAAGGTCCGGGCAGGGGGCGCGCGATGAGCAGTTCTTC. This codes for CASSLRSGQGARDEQFF.

This clone has at least ten counts. The same CDR3 arises from other DNA sequences in this sample as well. This sequence joins TRBV14 and TRBJ2-2; D unclear. CDR1 SGHDN and CDR2 FVKESK come from the germline V gene. The CDR3 is 14 residues long. The V end lost 1 base, the J end lost 4 bases, and 7 bases lay between the germline ends. The CDR3 sequence: CASSQVWSTGELFF. CDR3 bases: TGTGCCAGCAGCCAAGTGTGGAGCACCGGGGAGCTGTTTTTT.

This sequence joins TRBV5-1 and TRBJ2-1, with D unresolved. The CDR3 loop spans 16 amino acids. V was pared by 4 bases and J by 12 bases, with 26 bases between. Per germline, CDR1 SGHRS and CDR2 YFSETQ. The CDR3 here is CASSAPNRLLQCPQFF. In DNA form, the CDR3 reads TGCGCCAGCAGCGCCCCAAACAGATTACTACAATGTCCGCAGTTCTTC.

The DNA for the CDR3 is TGTGCCAGCGGACCTTGGACAGGGGATGCCTACGAGCAGTACTTC. Protein product: CASGPWTGDAYEQYF. The V call is TRBV28, the J call TRBJ2-7; 9 bases map to TRBD1. CDR1 is MDHEN, CDR2 SYDVKM, per germline. The junction had 10 bases not matched to a gene; V was cut back by 8 bases and J by 2 bases. This CDR3 contains 15 residues.

In this sample, this clone turned up once. The chain couples TRBV19 to TRBJ2-5; D tentatively fits TRBD1 or TRBD2 (7 bases each). Trimming left V 7 bases short and J 5 bases short, with 14 bases between. Germline V gives CDR1 LNHDA, CDR2 SQIVND (reference sequence). The CDR3 totals 13 residues. The CDR3 spells CASTRQGGETQYF. The CDR3 DNA is TGTGCCAGTACCCGACAGGGAGGGGAGACCCAGTACTTC.

The rearrangement uses TRBV11-3 and TRBJ2-1; tentative D call: TRBD1 (5 bases). Germline CDR1 is SGHNT and CDR2 is YENEEA. Trimming removed 6 bases at V and 6 bases at J, with 21 bases between. CDR3 length: 16 residues. The CDR3 loop reads CASSPLGARASNEQFF. In DNA form, the CDR3 reads TGTGCCAGCAGTCCCCTTGGTGCCAGGGCCTCCAATGAGCAGTTCTTC.

The rearrangement uses TRBV12-2 and TRBJ2-7. TRBV12-2 is described as a pseudogene. The CDR3 contains 14 residues. The CDR3 is CASRLGDHPYEQYF. CDR3 bases: TGTGCAAGTCGCTTAGGGGACCACCCCTACGAGCAGTACTTC.

The chain uses TRBV27 and TRBJ1-5; 7 bases fit TRBD1. CDR1 and CDR2 from the germline V gene are MNHEY and SMNVEV (reference sequence). J lost 4 bases, V lost 5 bases, and 8 bases had no gene match. The length of the CDR3 is 15 residues. The CDR3 sequence is CASSIYRDRNQPQHF. CDR3 nucleotide sequence: TGTGCCAGCAGTATATACCGGGACAGAAATCAGCCCCAGCATTTT.

The chain recombines TRBV2 with TRBJ2-3; D is uncertain. V lost 6 bases and J 3 bases, leaving 7 bases between the germline ends. The CDR3 sequence is 12 residues long. CDR1 SNHLY and CDR2 FYNNEI come from the germline V gene. The CDR3 region has the DNA TGTGCCAGCAGGTGGGAAACAGATACGCAGTATTTT. Protein sequence: CASRWETDTQYF. Looking up the rest from reference TRBV2 and TRBJ2-3 gives the full variable domain: EPEVTQTPSHQVTQMGQEVILRCVPISNHLYFYWYRQILGQKVEFLVSFYNNEISEKSEIFDDQFSVERPDGSNFTLKIRSTKLEDSAMYFCASRWETDTQYFGPGTRLTVL.

The rearrangement joins TRBV27 to TRBJ2-1; D gene unclear. The V end was cut by 0 bases, the J end by 9 bases, with 12 bases between. This CDR3 comprises 14 residues. CDR1 is MNHEY and CDR2 is SMNVEV in the germline V gene (reference sequence). The CDR3 nucleotides read TGTGCCAGCAGTTTATCTATTACTGGAAGTGAGCAGTTCTTC. This sequence encodes CASSLSITGSEQFF.

This sequence joins TRBV30 and TRBJ1-1; no firm D call. In germline, CDR1 is GTSNPN, CDR2 SVGIG (reference sequence). V was trimmed by 0 bases and J by 6 bases, leaving 14 bases between them. This CDR3 contains 14 residues. The CDR3 sequence: CAWSVRLWEAEAFF. CDR3 sequence (DNA): TGTGCCTGGAGTGTACGGTTGTGGGAGGCTGAAGCTTTCTTT.

This chain uses TRBV27 with TRBJ2-1; TRBD1 is a possible D gene (6 bases). The CDR3 contains 12 residues. V was clipped by 5 bases and J by 9 bases, with 11 bases between them. The germline V gene has CDR1 MNHEY and CDR2 SMNVEV (reference sequence). CDR3 in amino acids: CASSRRGGEQFF. CDR3 in DNA: TGTGCCAGCAGTCGCAGGGGCGGTGAGCAGTTCTTC.

This clone was counted once. A much bigger clone sits one base away, suggesting this may be a read error. The J gene is TRBJ1-1, the V gene TRBV1; the tabulated D call, TRBD1, remains unverified against the DNA. TRBV1 is termed a pseudogene. This CDR3 spans 14 amino acids. The CDR3 loop reads CTGSQDTGGTEAFF. DNA for the CDR3: TGCACCGGCAGCCAAGATACAGGGGGCACTGAAGCTTTCTTT.

The chain has TRBV6-1 and TRBJ2-4, with 7 bases identical to TRBD1. V shed 1 base and J 1 base; nucleotides not matched to a gene: 4. CDR3 length equals 16 residues. CDR1 MNHNS and CDR2 SASEGT come from the germline V gene. CDR3 sequence: CASSEGRGIAKNIQYF. DNA for the CDR3: TGTGCCAGCAGTGAAGGCAGGGGGATCGCCAAAAACATTCAGTACTTC.

This sequence joins TRBV6-5 and TRBJ1-4, with D tentatively TRBD1 (5 bases). V gave up 2 bases and J gave up 0 bases, with 10 bases separating them. This CDR3 is 16 amino acids long. Per the germline V gene, CDR1 is MNHEY and CDR2 is SVGAGI. In nucleotides, the CDR3 is TGTGCCAGCAGTTACGGGGGGGATTCAACTAATGAAAAACTGTTTTTT. Protein: CASSYGGDSTNEKLFF.